This TCR beta chain was identified during a study of cytomegalovirus exposure and HLA in healthy donors. About the study: Sequencing of 150 million to 200 million T cells in an earlier analysis found 95 million to 120 million unique TCR beta sequences.

Healthy bone marrow donors made up the donor group. PCR amplification relied on 60 Vbeta primers (plus 13 Jbeta primers). This table comes from immunoSEQ multiplex PCR, and its TCRdb copy is limited to in-frame clones, with some not included. The table for this sample gives tens of thousands of clones. Concerning this clone: No antigen is known for it.

CDR1 SGHRS and CDR2 YFSETQ come from the germline V gene. The CDR3 loop spans 13 amino acids. V lost 0 bases and J lost 6; bases outside the gene matches: 3. Study findings and constraints: The listing of some 170 TCR beta chains classed them as cytomegalovirus-associated. Association with HLA alleles at 0.05 false discovery rate was found for 16,951 TCR beta sequences in a later analysis.

Material: PBMCs. The TCR originated in a woman aged 40 to 50 in good health and CMV-seropositive. The chain couples TRBV5-1 to TRBJ2-7, with 7 positions matching TRBD2. The CDR3 DNA follows: TGCGCCAGCAGCTTGGTCGGGGGGTCCGAGCAGTACTTC. It is translated as CASSLVGGSEQYF.